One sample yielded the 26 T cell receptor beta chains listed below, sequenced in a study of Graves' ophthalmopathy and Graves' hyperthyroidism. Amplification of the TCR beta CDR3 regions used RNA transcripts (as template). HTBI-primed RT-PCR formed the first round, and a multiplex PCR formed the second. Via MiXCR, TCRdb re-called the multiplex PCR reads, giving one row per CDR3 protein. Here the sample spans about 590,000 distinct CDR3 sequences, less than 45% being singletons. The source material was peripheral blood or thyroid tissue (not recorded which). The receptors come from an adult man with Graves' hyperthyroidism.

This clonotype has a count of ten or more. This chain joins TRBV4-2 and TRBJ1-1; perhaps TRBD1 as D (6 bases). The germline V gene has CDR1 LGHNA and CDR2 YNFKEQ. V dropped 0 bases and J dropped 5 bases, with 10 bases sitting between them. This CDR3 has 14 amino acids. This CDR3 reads CASSQDLTGTEAFF. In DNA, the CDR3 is TGTGCCAGCAGCCAAGATCTGACAGGAACTGAAGCTTTCTTT.

DNA for the CDR3: TGTGCCAGCAGTACGACAGGGGGGCTCCAAGAGACCCAGTACTTC. It encodes CASSTTGGLQETQYF. The chain is built from TRBV7-9 and TRBJ2-5; TRBD1 matches 9 bases. V was pared by 6 bases and J by 1 base, with 6 bases of the junction left unmatched. Germline V CDR1 and CDR2: SEHNR, FQNEAQ (reference sequence). The CDR3 totals 15 residues.

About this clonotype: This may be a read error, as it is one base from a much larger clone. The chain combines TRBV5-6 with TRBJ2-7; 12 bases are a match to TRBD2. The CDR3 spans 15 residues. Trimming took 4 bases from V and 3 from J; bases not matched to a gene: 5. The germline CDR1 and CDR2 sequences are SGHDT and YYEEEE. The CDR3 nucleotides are TGTGCCAGCAGCGTCCCTAGCGGGGGGGTCTACGAGCAGTACTTC. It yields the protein CASSVPSGGVYEQYF. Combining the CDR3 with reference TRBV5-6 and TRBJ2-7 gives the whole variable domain DAGVTQSPTHLIKTRGQQVTLRCSPKSGHDTVSWYQQALGQGPQFIFQYYEEEERQRGNFPDRFSGHQFPNYSSELNVNALLLGDSALYLCASSVPSGGVYEQYFGPGTRLTVT.

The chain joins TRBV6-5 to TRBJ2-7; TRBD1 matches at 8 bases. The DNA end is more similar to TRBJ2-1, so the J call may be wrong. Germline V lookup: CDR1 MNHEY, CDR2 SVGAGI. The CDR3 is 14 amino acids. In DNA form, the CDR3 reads TGTGCCAGCAGACCGGACAGGGTTTACAATGAGCAGTTCTTC. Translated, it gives CASRPDRVYNEQFF.

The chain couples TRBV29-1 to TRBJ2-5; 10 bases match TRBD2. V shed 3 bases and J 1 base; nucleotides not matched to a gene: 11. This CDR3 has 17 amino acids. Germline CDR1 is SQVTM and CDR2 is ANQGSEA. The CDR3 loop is CSVETSGSGQIQETQYF. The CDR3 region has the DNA TGCAGCGTTGAGACTAGCGGGTCTGGACAGATCCAAGAGACCCAGTACTTC.

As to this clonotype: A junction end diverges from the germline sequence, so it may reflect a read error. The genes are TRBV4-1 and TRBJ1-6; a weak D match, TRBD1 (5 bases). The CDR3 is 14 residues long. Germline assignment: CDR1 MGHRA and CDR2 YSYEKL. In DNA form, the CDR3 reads TGCGCCAGCAGCCAGCTAGGGGAGAATTCACCCCCCCACTTT. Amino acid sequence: CASSQLGENSPPHF.

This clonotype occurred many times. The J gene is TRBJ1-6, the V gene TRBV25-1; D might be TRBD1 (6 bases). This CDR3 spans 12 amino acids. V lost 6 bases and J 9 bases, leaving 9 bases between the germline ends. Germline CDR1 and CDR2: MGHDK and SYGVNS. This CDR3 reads CASREGGSPLHF. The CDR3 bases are TGTGCCAGCAGGGAGGGGGGTTCACCCCTCCACTTT.

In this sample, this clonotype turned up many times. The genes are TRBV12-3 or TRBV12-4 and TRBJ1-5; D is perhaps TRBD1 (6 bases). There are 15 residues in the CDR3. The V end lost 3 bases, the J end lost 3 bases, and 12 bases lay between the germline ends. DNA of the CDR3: TGTGCCAGCAGTTTTTTCCAGGGGAACAATCAGCCCCAGCATTTT. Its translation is CASSFFQGNNQPQHF.

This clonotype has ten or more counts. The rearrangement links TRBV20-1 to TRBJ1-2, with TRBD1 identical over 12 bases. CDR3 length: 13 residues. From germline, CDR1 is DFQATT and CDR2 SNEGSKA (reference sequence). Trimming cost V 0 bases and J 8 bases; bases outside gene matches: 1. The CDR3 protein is CSARDGTGGGYTF. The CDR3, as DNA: TGCAGTGCTAGAGACGGGACAGGGGGCGGCTACACCTTC.

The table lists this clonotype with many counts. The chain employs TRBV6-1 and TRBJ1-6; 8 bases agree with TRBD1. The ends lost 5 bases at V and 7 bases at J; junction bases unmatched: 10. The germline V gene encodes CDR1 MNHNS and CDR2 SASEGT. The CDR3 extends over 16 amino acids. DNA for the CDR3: TGTGCCAGCAGTTCTCGGACAGGGCTGGGGAATTCACCCCTCCACTTT. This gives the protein CASSSRTGLGNSPLHF.

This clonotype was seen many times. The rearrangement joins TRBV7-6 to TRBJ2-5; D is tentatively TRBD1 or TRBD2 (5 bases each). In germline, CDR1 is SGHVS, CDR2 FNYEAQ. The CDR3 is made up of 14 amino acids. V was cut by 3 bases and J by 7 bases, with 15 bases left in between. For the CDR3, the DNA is TGTGCCAGCAGCTTGTCCGGGGACCCGGGGACCCAGTACTTC. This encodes CASSLSGDPGTQYF.

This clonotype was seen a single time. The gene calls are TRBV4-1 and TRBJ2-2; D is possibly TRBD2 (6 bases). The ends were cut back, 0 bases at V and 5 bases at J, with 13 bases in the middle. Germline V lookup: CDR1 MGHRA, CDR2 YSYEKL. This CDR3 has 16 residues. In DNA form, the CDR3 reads TGCGCCAGCAGCCAAGATCTGGAGGGTATAACCGGGGAGCTGTTTTTT. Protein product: CASSQDLEGITGELFF.

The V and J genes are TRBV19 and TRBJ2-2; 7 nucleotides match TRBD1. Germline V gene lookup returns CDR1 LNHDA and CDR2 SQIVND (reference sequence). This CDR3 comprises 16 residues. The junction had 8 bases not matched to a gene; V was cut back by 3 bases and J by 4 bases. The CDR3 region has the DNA TGTGCCAGTAGTATCCCTACAGGGGTGACCACCGGGGAGCTGTTTTTT. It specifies CASSIPTGVTTGELFF.

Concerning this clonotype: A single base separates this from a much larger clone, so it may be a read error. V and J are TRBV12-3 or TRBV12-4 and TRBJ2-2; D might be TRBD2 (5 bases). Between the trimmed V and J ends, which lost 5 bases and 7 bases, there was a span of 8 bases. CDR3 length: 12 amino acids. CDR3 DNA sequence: TGTGCCAGCAGTCGGAGGAGCGGGGAGCTGTTTTTT. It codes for CASSRRSGELFF.

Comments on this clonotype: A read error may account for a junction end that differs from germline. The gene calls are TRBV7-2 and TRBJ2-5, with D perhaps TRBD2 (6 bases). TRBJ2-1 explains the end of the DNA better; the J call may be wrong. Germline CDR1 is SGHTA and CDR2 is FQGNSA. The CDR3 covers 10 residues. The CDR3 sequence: CASAGNVQFF. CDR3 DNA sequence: TGTGCCAGCGCGGGGAATGTGCAGTTCTTC.

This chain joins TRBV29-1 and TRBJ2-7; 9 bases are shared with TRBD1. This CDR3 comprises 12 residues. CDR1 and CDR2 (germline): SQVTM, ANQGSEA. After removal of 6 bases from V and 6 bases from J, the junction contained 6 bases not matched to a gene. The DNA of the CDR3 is TGCAGCGTAACGGGACAGGGACCCGAGCAGTACTTC. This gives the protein CSVTGQGPEQYF.

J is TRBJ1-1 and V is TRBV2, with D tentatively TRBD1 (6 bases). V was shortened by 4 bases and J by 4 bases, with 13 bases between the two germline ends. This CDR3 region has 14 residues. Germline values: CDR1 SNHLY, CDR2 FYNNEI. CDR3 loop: CASSVEGVFTEAFF. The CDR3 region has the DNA TGTGCCAGCAGTGTGGAGGGGGTATTCACTGAAGCTTTCTTT.

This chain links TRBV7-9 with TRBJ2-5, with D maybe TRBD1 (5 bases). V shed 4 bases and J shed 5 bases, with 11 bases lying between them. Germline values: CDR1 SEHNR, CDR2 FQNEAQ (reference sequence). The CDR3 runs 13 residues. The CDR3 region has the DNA TGTGCCAGCAGCTACCACAGGCGGGAGACCCAGTACTTC. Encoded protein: CASSYHRRETQYF.

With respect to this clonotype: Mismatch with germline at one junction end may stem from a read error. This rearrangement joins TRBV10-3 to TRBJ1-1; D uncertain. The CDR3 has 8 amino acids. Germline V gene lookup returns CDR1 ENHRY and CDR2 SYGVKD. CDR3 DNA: TGTGCCGTCAGTGAAGCTTTCTTT. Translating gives CAVSEAFF.

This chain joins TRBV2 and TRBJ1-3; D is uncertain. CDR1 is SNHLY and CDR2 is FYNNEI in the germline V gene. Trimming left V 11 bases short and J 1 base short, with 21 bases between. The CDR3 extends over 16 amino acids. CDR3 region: CAWRPREGFSGNTIYF. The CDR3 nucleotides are TGTGCCTGGAGGCCTCGCGAAGGGTTTTCTGGAAACACCATATATTTT.

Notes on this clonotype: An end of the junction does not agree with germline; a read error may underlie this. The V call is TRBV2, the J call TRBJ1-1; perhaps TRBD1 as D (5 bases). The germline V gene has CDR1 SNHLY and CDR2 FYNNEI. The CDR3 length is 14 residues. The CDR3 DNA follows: TGTGCCGGCAGACTCAGGGCGGGGAACACTGAAGCTTTCTTT. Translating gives CAGRLRAGNTEAFF.

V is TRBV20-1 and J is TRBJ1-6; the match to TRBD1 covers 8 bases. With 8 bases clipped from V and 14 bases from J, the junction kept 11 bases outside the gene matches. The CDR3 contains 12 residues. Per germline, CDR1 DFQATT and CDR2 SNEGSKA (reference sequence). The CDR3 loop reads CSFGTGLRTLHF. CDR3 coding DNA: TGCAGTTTCGGGACAGGCCTAAGAACCCTCCACTTT.

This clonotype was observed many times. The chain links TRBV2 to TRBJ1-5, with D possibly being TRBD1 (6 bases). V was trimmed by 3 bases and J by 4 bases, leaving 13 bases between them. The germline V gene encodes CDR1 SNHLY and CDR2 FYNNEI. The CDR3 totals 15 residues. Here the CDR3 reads CASSERGQINQPQHF. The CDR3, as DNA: TGTGCCAGCAGTGAGAGAGGACAGATAAATCAGCCCCAGCATTTT. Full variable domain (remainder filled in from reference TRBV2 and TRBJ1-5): EPEVTQTPSHQVTQMGQEVILRCVPISNHLYFYWYRQILGQKVEFLVSFYNNEISEKSEIFDDQFSVERPDGSNFTLKIRSTKLEDSAMYFCASSERGQINQPQHFGDGTRLSIL.

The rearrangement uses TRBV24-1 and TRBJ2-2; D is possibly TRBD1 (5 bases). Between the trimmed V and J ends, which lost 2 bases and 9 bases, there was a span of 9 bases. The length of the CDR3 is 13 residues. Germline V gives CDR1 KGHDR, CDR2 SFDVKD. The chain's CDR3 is CATSDSPDRELFF. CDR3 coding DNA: TGTGCCACCAGTGATTCGCCGGACAGGGAGCTGTTTTTT.

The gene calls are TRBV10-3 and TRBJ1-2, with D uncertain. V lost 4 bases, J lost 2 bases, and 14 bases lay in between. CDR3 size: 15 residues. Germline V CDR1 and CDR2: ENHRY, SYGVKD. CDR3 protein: CAISARMEINYGYTF. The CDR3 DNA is TGTGCCATCAGTGCTAGGATGGAGATAAACTATGGCTACACCTTC.

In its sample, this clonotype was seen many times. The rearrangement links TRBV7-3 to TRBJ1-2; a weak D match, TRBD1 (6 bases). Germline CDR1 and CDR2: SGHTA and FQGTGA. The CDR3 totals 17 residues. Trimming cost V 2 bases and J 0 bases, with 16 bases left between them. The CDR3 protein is CASSLAAADRANYGYTF. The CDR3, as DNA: TGTGCCAGCAGCTTAGCGGCCGCGGACAGAGCTAACTATGGCTACACCTTC.